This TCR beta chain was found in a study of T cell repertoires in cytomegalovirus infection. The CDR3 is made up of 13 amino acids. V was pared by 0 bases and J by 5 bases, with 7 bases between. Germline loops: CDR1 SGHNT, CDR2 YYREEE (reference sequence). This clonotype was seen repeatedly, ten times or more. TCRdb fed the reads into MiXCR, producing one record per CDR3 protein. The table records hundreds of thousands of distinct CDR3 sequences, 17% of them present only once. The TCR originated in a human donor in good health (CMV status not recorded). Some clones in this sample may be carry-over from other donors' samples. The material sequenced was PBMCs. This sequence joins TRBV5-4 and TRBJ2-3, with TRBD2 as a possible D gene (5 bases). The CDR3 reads CASSLDREDTQYF. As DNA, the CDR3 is TGTGCCAGCAGCTTGGATCGGGAAGATACGCAGTATTTT.